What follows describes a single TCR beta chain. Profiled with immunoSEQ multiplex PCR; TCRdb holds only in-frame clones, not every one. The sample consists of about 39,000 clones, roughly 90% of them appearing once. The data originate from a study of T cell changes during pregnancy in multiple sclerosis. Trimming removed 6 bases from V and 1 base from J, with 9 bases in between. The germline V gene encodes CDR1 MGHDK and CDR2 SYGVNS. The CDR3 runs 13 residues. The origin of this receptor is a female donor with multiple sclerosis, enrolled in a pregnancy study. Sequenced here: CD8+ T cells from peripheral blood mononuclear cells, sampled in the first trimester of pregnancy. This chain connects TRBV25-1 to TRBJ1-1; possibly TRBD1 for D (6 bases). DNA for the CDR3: TGTGCCAGCAGAGGGACACCGAACACTGAAGCTTTCTTT. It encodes CASRGTPNTEAFF.